Shown below are 27 T cell receptor beta chains from a single sample sequenced in a study of cytotoxic CD8 clonotypes in ibrutinib-treated CLL. Profiling relied on immunoSEQ multiplex PCR, and the TCRdb table lists in-frame clones only, not all of them. The data contain some 27,000 clones, roughly 50% of them singletons. The sample here was PBMCs, taken before ibrutinib treatment. Every receptor here comes from a human donor with chronic lymphocytic leukemia.

The chain joins TRBV5-1 to TRBJ2-1; perhaps TRBD2 as D (5 bases). Trimming cost V 0 bases and J 2 bases, with 15 bases left between them. Germline CDR1 is SGHRS and CDR2 is YFSETQ. The CDR3 extends over 17 amino acids. CDR3 loop: CASSLVATGGTYNEQFF. CDR3 nucleotides: TGCGCCAGCAGCTTGGTCGCCACCGGAGGTACCTACAATGAGCAGTTCTTC.

This clone turned up a few times. The chain combines TRBV11-2 with TRBJ1-2, with D possibly being TRBD1 (6 bases). The CDR3 consists of 15 residues. Germline CDR1 and CDR2: SGHAT and FQNNGV. Deletions cut 5 bases from V and 4 bases from J, with 17 bases between. CDR3 sequence reads: CASSASRGGGYGYTF. CDR3 bases: TGTGCCAGCAGCGCGTCCAGGGGCGGGGGCTATGGCTACACCTTC.

This clone appeared a few times. The chain combines TRBV2 with TRBJ2-7; the match to TRBD1 covers 9 bases. The germline V gene encodes CDR1 SNHLY and CDR2 FYNNEI. CDR3 length equals 16 residues. Germline trimming cut 5 bases from V and 1 base from J; bases unmatched to any gene: 9. The CDR3: CASSQPRDRASYEQYF. DNA for the CDR3: TGTGCCAGCAGTCAACCCCGGGACAGGGCTTCCTACGAGCAGTACTTC. The complete variable domain, with remaining parts taken from reference TRBV2 and TRBJ2-7, reads EPEVTQTPSHQVTQMGQEVILRCVPISNHLYFYWYRQILGQKVEFLVSFYNNEISEKSEIFDDQFSVERPDGSNFTLKIRSTKLEDSAMYFCASSQPRDRASYEQYFGPGTRLTVT.

The chain carries TRBV19 and TRBJ2-1; possibly TRBD1 for D (5 bases). Germline V gives CDR1 LNHDA, CDR2 SQIVND (reference sequence). The V end was cut by 0 bases, the J end by 5 bases, with 11 bases between. The CDR3 is made up of 15 amino acids. CDR3 nucleotide sequence: TGTGCCAGTAGTATAGAAGGGGTTGGCCACAATGAGCAGTTCTTC. Protein: CASSIEGVGHNEQFF.

This chain joins TRBV4-1 and TRBJ1-4; D ambiguous. Germline V gene sequence: CDR1 MGHRA, CDR2 YSYEKL. The CDR3 runs to 18 residues. Trimming stripped 3 bases from V and 0 bases from J, with 17 bases between. CDR3 nucleotide sequence: TGCGCCAGCAGCCACAACCCGGGCCTCTCTGCAACTAATGAAAAACTGTTTTTT. This sequence encodes CASSHNPGLSATNEKLFF.

The chain couples TRBV5-6 to TRBJ1-5; the D gene is possibly TRBD1 (5 bases). Between the trimmed V and J ends, which lost 1 base and 4 bases, there was a span of 15 bases. This CDR3 contains 16 residues. Germline CDR1 is SGHDT and CDR2 is YYEEEE. CDR3 amino acids: CASSLSARGLNQPQHF. The CDR3, as DNA: TGTGCCAGCAGCTTGTCGGCAAGGGGATTGAATCAGCCCCAGCATTTT.

The rearrangement uses TRBV11-2 and TRBJ1-3; D not certain. The V end was cut by 3 bases, the J end by 3 bases, with 15 bases between. This CDR3 is 16 amino acids long. Germline CDR1 SGHAT, CDR2 FQNNGV. The CDR3: CASSLWGRKGGNTIYF. The CDR3 coding sequence is TGTGCCAGCAGCTTGTGGGGTCGGAAAGGTGGAAACACCATATATTTT.

This chain uses TRBV19 with TRBJ2-3; 12 nucleotides align to TRBD2. Germline-derived CDR1 and CDR2 are LNHDA and SQIVND (reference sequence). The length of the CDR3 is 16 residues. The V and J ends lost 4 bases and 4 bases, in that order; junction bases with no gene match: 6. CDR3 nucleotide sequence: TGTGCCAGTAGTAAGTCGAGGACTAGCGGGGCAGATACGCAGTATTTT. It codes for CASSKSRTSGADTQYF. Full variable domain (remainder filled in from reference TRBV19 and TRBJ2-3): DGGITQSPKYLFRKEGQNVTLSCEQNLNHDAMYWYRQDPGQGLRLIYYSQIVNDFQKGDIAEGYSVSREKKESFPLTVTSAQKNPTAFYLCASSKSRTSGADTQYFGPGTRLTVL.

V is TRBV10-3 and J is TRBJ1-4; D gene unclear. The CDR3 consists of 13 residues. V gave up 6 bases and J gave up 4 bases, with 9 bases separating them. Per germline, CDR1 ENHRY and CDR2 SYGVKD. The CDR3 bases are TGTGCCATCAGGAAGGGCCTTAATGAAAAACTGTTTTTT. Translated: CAIRKGLNEKLFF.

The chain combines TRBV7-9 with TRBJ1-4; TRBD1 aligns across 12 bases. Losses at the gene ends were 4 bases for V and 8 bases for J; bases not matched to a gene: 2. The germline gives CDR1 SEHNR, CDR2 FQNEAQ (reference sequence). This CDR3 contains 14 residues. This chain's CDR3 is CASSSGQGAEKLFF. The DNA of the CDR3 is TGTGCCAGCAGCTCGGGACAGGGGGCCGAAAAACTGTTTTTT.

This clone appeared once. In DNA, the CDR3 is TGTGCCAGCAACCCGTGGAGCACAGATACGCAGTATTTT. Protein product: CASNPWSTDTQYF. This chain joins TRBV9 and TRBJ2-3; D ambiguous. Germline values: CDR1 SGDLS, CDR2 YYNGEE. The CDR3 runs 13 residues. Trimming took 6 bases from V and 0 from J, leaving 8 bases between them.

This chain connects TRBV10-3 to TRBJ2-1, with D hard to call. Germline values: CDR1 ENHRY, CDR2 SYGVKD. The length of the CDR3 is 11 residues. Between the trimmed V and J ends, which lost 7 bases and 6 bases, there was a span of 7 bases. CDR3 sequence (DNA): TGTGCCATCAAGACTTCCAATGAGCAGTTCTTC. It encodes CAIKTSNEQFF.

The J gene is TRBJ2-3, the V gene TRBV9, with a weak D call TRBD1 (6 bases). CDR1 is SGDLS and CDR2 is YYNGEE in the germline V gene. The CDR3 totals 14 residues. The V gene lost 3 bases and the J gene lost 1 base, with 9 bases spanning the gap. DNA for the CDR3: TGTGCCAGCAGCGCCTCAGGGGGCACAGATACGCAGTATTTT. It yields the protein CASSASGGTDTQYF. Together with reference TRBV9 and TRBJ2-3, the CDR3 gives the full variable domain: DSGVTQTPKHLITATGQRVTLRCSPRSGDLSVYWYQQSLDQGLQFLIQYYNGEERAKGNILERFSAQQFPDLHSELNLSSLELGDSALYFCASSASGGTDTQYFGPGTRLTVL.

V gene TRBV7-9 combines with J gene TRBJ1-1, with D perhaps matching TRBD1 (5 bases). CDR3 length: 14 residues. Per the germline V gene, CDR1 is SEHNR and CDR2 is FQNEAQ (reference sequence). The germline V and J ends were trimmed by 0 bases and 3 bases, with 8 bases remaining between them. CDR3 amino acids: CASSLAGGHTEAFF. The CDR3 DNA reads TGTGCCAGCAGCTTAGCGGGGGGACACACTGAAGCTTTCTTT. The full variable domain, completed using reference TRBV7-9 and TRBJ1-1, is DTGVSQNPRHKITKRGQNVTFRCDPISEHNRLYWYRQTLGQGPEFLTYFQNEAQLEKSRLLSDRFSAERPKGSFSTLEIQRTEQGDSAMYLCASSLAGGHTEAFFGQGTRLTVV.

The chain joins TRBV7-2 to TRBJ2-7; 7 nucleotides align to TRBD1. Trimming took 5 bases from V and 0 from J; bases not matched to a gene: 1. The CDR3 runs 13 residues. From germline, CDR1 is SGHTA and CDR2 FQGNSA. CDR3 residues: CASSRDSSYEQYF. CDR3 bases: TGTGCCAGCAGCCGGGACAGCTCCTACGAGCAGTACTTC.

The table lists this clone with a few counts. The CDR3 region is CASSELFHWREVYEQYF. The DNA for the CDR3 is TGCGCCAGCAGTGAGTTGTTCCACTGGCGGGAGGTTTACGAGCAGTACTTC. The chain links TRBV10-1 to TRBJ2-7; TRBD2 agrees at 8 bases. The CDR3 contains 17 residues. The V segment lost 1 base and the J segment 4 bases; nucleotides outside the gene matches: 12. The germline CDR1 and CDR2 sequences are WNHNN and SYGVQD (reference sequence).

The chain links TRBV5-6 to TRBJ1-4; weak D call: TRBD1 (5 bases). The CDR3 is 15 amino acids. The V gene lost 6 bases and the J gene lost 10 bases, with 22 bases spanning the gap. The germline CDR1 and CDR2 sequences are SGHDT and YYEEEE. CDR3 sequence: CASTQNRDRRPKLFF. The CDR3 nucleotides are TGTGCCAGCACTCAAAACCGGGACCGACGCCCAAAACTGTTTTTT.

This rearrangement joins TRBV7-9 to TRBJ2-3, with D maybe TRBD2 (5 bases). There are 15 residues in the CDR3. Germline loops: CDR1 SEHNR, CDR2 FQNEAQ (reference sequence). The V gene lost 2 bases and the J gene lost 3 bases, with 12 bases spanning the gap. The CDR3 is CASSLWTVRTDTQYF. CDR3 DNA sequence: TGTGCCAGCAGCTTATGGACTGTGAGGACAGATACGCAGTATTTT.

This rearrangement joins TRBV7-9 to TRBJ1-1, with a possible D match to TRBD1 (5 bases). Trimming cost V 4 bases and J 13 bases, with 16 bases left between them. The CDR3 has 12 residues. CDR1 and CDR2 from the germline V gene are SEHNR and FQNEAQ (reference sequence). CDR3 loop: CASSSGTPKGFF. The CDR3 bases are TGTGCCAGCAGCTCCGGGACTCCCAAGGGTTTCTTT.

This sequence joins TRBV27 and TRBJ2-5, with D unclear. Looked up from germline, CDR1 is MNHEY and CDR2 is SMNVEV (reference sequence). V was clipped by 6 bases and J by 2 bases, with 10 bases between them. This CDR3 comprises 13 residues. CDR3 loop: CASSDLLQETQYF. CDR3 nucleotides: TGTGCCAGCAGCGACTTGTTACAAGAGACCCAGTACTTC.

In this sample, this clone turned up once. The chain employs TRBV6-1 and TRBJ2-7; D possibly corresponds to TRBD1 (6 bases). CDR3 length: 14 residues. Germline CDR1 is MNHNS and CDR2 is SASEGT. V gave up 6 bases and J gave up 5 bases, with 17 bases separating them. CDR3 region: CASRTRGAGDEQYF. The CDR3 DNA is TGTGCCAGCAGGACGAGGGGTGCAGGGGACGAGCAGTACTTC.

This chain uses TRBV2 with TRBJ1-2; D is unresolved. This CDR3 contains 13 residues. Germline V gene sequence: CDR1 SNHLY, CDR2 FYNNEI. Trimming stripped 5 bases from V and 6 bases from J, with 13 bases between. Here the CDR3 DNA reads TGTGCCAGCAGTCAAAGGGATTCCCATGGCTACACCTTC. Protein product: CASSQRDSHGYTF.

The V and J genes are TRBV5-1 and TRBJ1-4, with 7 bases identical to TRBD1. The V gene end was trimmed by 4 bases and the J gene end by 6 bases; junction bases not matched to a gene: 9. The CDR3 covers 15 residues. Per germline, CDR1 SGHRS and CDR2 YFSETQ. Written as DNA, the CDR3 is TGCGCCAGCAGCCTTTTACAGGGGACCGATGAAAAACTGTTTTTT. Amino acids: CASSLLQGTDEKLFF. The full variable domain, in which reference TRBV5-1 and TRBJ1-4 provide the parts outside the CDR3, is KAGVTQTPRYLIKTRGQQVTLSCSPISGHRSVSWYQQTPGQGLQFLFEYFSETQRNKGNFPGRFSGRQFSNSRSEMNVSTLELGDSALYLCASSLLQGTDEKLFFGSGTQLSVL.

The chain uses TRBV13 and TRBJ1-3; D call uncertain. CDR3 size: 16 residues. Germline V gene data show CDR1 as PRHDT and CDR2 as FYEKMQ (reference sequence). The ends were cut back, 0 bases at V and 0 bases at J, with 9 bases in the middle. In nucleotides, the CDR3 is TGTGCCAGCAGCTTAGGCCGGTGGGTCTCTGGAAACACCATATATTTT. This gives the protein CASSLGRWVSGNTIYF.

The chain joins TRBV5-4 to TRBJ2-7; D is perhaps TRBD1 or TRBD2 (6 bases each). Trimming stripped 2 bases from V and 4 bases from J, with 16 bases between. Germline V gene lookup returns CDR1 SGHNT and CDR2 YYREEE (reference sequence). The CDR3 covers 15 residues. The CDR3 coding sequence is TGTGCCAGCAGCTTCGGGGGCCCGGGGGAATACGAGCAGTACTTC. It translates to CASSFGGPGEYEQYF.

The chain carries TRBV20-1 and TRBJ2-1, with a possible D match to TRBD2 (6 bases). The CDR3 is 11 amino acids. Germline CDR1 DFQATT, CDR2 SNEGSKA (reference sequence). V lost 4 bases and J lost 11, with 12 bases in between. The CDR3 region has the DNA TGCAGTGCTAACCGCGGGGCAAAGCAGTTCTTC. It is translated as CSANRGAKQFF.

V and J are TRBV28 and TRBJ1-1; D gene uncertain. The ends were cut back, 3 bases at V and 5 bases at J, with 13 bases in the middle. The CDR3 has 14 residues. Germline V gene data show CDR1 as MDHEN and CDR2 as SYDVKM. The CDR3 bases are TGTGCCAGCAGTTTGAAATTCGGCGGTACTGAAGCTTTCTTT. Residues: CASSLKFGGTEAFF.